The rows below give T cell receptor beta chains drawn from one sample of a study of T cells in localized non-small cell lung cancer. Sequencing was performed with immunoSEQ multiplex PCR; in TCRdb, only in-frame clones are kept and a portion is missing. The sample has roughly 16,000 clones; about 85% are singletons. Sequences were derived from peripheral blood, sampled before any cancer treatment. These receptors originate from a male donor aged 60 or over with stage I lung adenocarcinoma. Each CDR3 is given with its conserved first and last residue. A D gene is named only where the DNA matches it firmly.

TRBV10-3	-	CAISPKNTEAFF
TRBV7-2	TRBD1	CASTPFVGQSLSPLHF
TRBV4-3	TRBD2	CASSQASGLPTDTQYF
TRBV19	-	CASSPPGELGNQPQHF
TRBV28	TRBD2	CASGEPGLEKNEQFF
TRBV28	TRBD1	CASSFTLDRGLTYGYTF
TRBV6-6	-	CASSYSNHRRVHEQYF
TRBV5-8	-	CASSSQETQYF
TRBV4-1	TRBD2	CASSPSGGGALVEQFF
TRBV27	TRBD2	CASSRTSGNNEQFF
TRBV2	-	CASSAQGSSYEQYF
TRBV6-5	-	CASSYSIPLDNGYTF
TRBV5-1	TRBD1	CASSLGRGSGGVLNTEAFF
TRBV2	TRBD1	CASSDAGGAYNEQFF
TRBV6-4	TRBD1	CASRTGDGSPLHF
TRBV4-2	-	CASSQVARGGLASTDTQYF
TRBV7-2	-	CASSLNPTRIDRPNEQFF
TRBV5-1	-	CASSILGTSRETQYF
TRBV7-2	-	CASSPNDAGISDTQYF
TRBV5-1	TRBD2	CASSLGGANEQFF
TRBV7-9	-	CASSRAVADTQYF
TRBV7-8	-	CASSLSGQPNYGYTF
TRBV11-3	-	CASSLSGATDTQYF
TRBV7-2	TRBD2	CASSLGTSGSYEQYF
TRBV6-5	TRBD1	CASSPSGGGHQPQHF
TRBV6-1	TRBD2	CASIPLGGAYEQYF
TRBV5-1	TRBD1	CASSRDSSSPGNYGYTF
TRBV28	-	CASSLDYGYTF
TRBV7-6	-	CASSPGTQNEQYF